This TCR beta chain derives from a study of shared clonotypes between healthy human individuals. Study information: A couple of women and a few men aged 18 to 49 made up the donors.

On this clone itself: No antigen is known for it.

Study results and limitations: Donor clonotype sharing was expected to depend on sequencing depth.

Germline CDR1 and CDR2: MNHEY and SVGAGI. Between the trimmed V and J ends, which lost 7 bases and 0 bases, there was a span of 13 bases. This CDR3 region has 15 residues. Measured with immunoSEQ multiplex PCR; TCRdb has only the in-frame clones, and not every one. Here the sample spans approximately 88,000 clones, about 70% being singletons. Sequences were obtained from memory CD8+ T cells sorted from blood. Sample subset: CD45RO+ cells pooled with CCR7-negative TemRA cells. The V and J genes are TRBV6-5 and TRBJ2-1; D is unresolved. The TCR was taken from a man under 40 in good health. CDR3 sequence reads: CASTGFVGSYNEQFF. The DNA of the CDR3 is TGTGCCAGCACTGGTTTTGTCGGCTCCTACAATGAGCAGTTCTTC.